This entry lists 12 T cell receptor beta chains sequenced from one sample in a study of vaccination and CD4 T cells after COVID-19. These TCRs are of unknown antigen specificity. Time point reported: late sampling 161 to 241 days after vaccination in a few convalescent patients. The treatment here: roughly ten-day PBMC culture with coronavirus spike peptide pools or control peptides (ViraFEST assay). Cultured CD4+ T-cell DNA underwent Oncomine TCR Beta short-read sequencing. TCRdb reprocessed the PCR reads via MiXCR and lists one record per CDR3 protein. This sample has 20,000 to 25,000 distinct CDR3 sequences, with about 31% found just once. The sequences come from CD4+ T cells from blood, cultured in vitro, collected about 7 months after SARS-CoV-2 vaccination. The source is a human donor who had recovered from COVID-19.

This clonotype occurred a few times. The chain combines TRBV6-5 with TRBJ2-7, with 7 bases fitting TRBD1. J lost 5 bases, V lost 6 bases, and 10 bases had no gene match. The germline CDR1 and CDR2 sequences are MNHEY and SVGAGI. CDR3 length: 14 amino acids. The CDR3 is CASSYQGVRDEQYF. Here the CDR3 DNA reads TGTGCCAGCAGCTACCAGGGGGTACGCGACGAGCAGTACTTC.

This clonotype was seen more than once but under ten times. The chain uses TRBV7-9 and TRBJ2-5; 8 positions match TRBD1. Germline trimming cut 8 bases from V and 4 bases from J; bases unmatched to any gene: 6. This CDR3 has 13 residues. Germline V lookup: CDR1 SEHNR, CDR2 FQNEAQ (reference sequence). In DNA, the CDR3 is TGTGCCAGCCAAGGACAGGGTGGAGAGACCCAGTACTTC. As protein: CASQGQGGETQYF.

The chain joins TRBV19 to TRBJ2-1, with 7 bases lining up with TRBD2. Losses at the gene ends were 3 bases for V and 0 bases for J; bases not matched to a gene: 8. Germline V lookup: CDR1 LNHDA, CDR2 SQIVND (reference sequence). The CDR3 is made up of 17 amino acids. The CDR3 DNA reads TGTGCCAGTAGTATCTTGGTTGGCGGGGGCTCCTACAATGAGCAGTTCTTC. Residues: CASSILVGGGSYNEQFF.

V is TRBV19 and J is TRBJ1-5; 10 nucleotides line up with TRBD1. The ends lost 3 bases at V and 10 bases at J; junction bases unmatched: 9. The CDR3 contains 15 residues. In germline, CDR1 is LNHDA, CDR2 SQIVND (reference sequence). The CDR3 DNA is TGTGCCAGTAGTATTATGGGACAGGGGTTAGGTCCCCAGCATTTT. Translated: CASSIMGQGLGPQHF.

This clonotype was counted only a few times. The chain links TRBV6-5 to TRBJ2-5; D possibly corresponds to TRBD2 (5 bases). V was clipped by 0 bases and J by 10 bases, with 12 bases between them. Per the germline V gene, CDR1 is MNHEY and CDR2 is SVGAGI. The CDR3 totals 13 residues. The CDR3 coding sequence is TGTGCCAGCAGTTACTCCGGGGAAGTGGACCAGTACTTC. This sequence encodes CASSYSGEVDQYF.

This clonotype has more than one count but fewer than ten. V is TRBV7-3 and J is TRBJ2-1, with TRBD1 identical over 8 bases. Germline-derived CDR1 and CDR2 are SGHTA and FQGTGA. V shed 5 bases and J 2 bases; nucleotides not matched to a gene: 8. This CDR3 region has 16 residues. In DNA form, the CDR3 reads TGTGCCAGCAGCCTGCGGACAGGGATCGCCTACAATGAGCAGTTCTTC. This gives the protein CASSLRTGIAYNEQFF.

This rearrangement joins TRBV4-1 to TRBJ1-1, with unresolved D. Germline loops: CDR1 MGHRA, CDR2 YSYEKL. V was pared by 8 bases and J by 1 base, with 14 bases between. The CDR3 consists of 14 residues. The DNA of the CDR3 is TGCGCCAGCCGCGGAGCCCTGCGGAACACTGAAGCTTTCTTT. Amino acid sequence: CASRGALRNTEAFF.

V gene TRBV7-2 combines with J gene TRBJ2-3; TRBD2 matches at 7 bases. Trimming cost V 3 bases and J 3 bases; bases outside gene matches: 3. The V gene's germline CDR1 is SGHTA and CDR2 FQGNSA. The CDR3 has 14 residues. The CDR3 DNA reads TGTGCCAGCAGCTTCGGGAGGACGACAGATACGCAGTATTTT. As protein: CASSFGRTTDTQYF.

The chain uses TRBV7-2 and TRBJ2-5; no definite D call. The CDR3 covers 15 residues. V gave up 6 bases and J gave up 6 bases, with 20 bases separating them. Germline V gives CDR1 SGHTA, CDR2 FQGNSA. CDR3 DNA: TGTGCCAGCAGTGTGGACGGTAACATGGGGAAGACCCAGTACTTC. It encodes CASSVDGNMGKTQYF.

This clonotype has more than one count but fewer than ten. This rearrangement joins TRBV20-1 to TRBJ1-2, with a tentative D call TRBD1 (5 bases). CDR3 length: 14 amino acids. The germline CDR1 and CDR2 sequences are DFQATT and SNEGSKA (reference sequence). V shed 0 bases and J shed 5 bases, with 13 bases lying between them. CDR3: CSARDRRGGYGYTF. CDR3 nucleotide sequence: TGCAGTGCTAGAGATAGGAGGGGCGGATATGGCTACACCTTC.

The V call is TRBV15, the J call TRBJ1-2; weak D call: TRBD1 (6 bases). Looked up from germline, CDR1 is LNHNV and CDR2 is YYDKDF (reference sequence). V was clipped by 4 bases and J by 4 bases, with 10 bases between them. This CDR3 is built from 13 residues. In DNA, the CDR3 is TGTGCCACCAGCAAGGGCAGGGGCTATGGCTACACCTTC. Translated: CATSKGRGYGYTF.

This rearrangement joins TRBV7-3 to TRBJ2-1; 13 nucleotides line up with TRBD2. V shed 4 bases, J shed 9 bases, and the junction held 6 bases outside the gene matches. This CDR3 has 15 residues. Germline CDR1 SGHTA, CDR2 FQGTGA. This CDR3 reads CASSSTSGRFGEQFF. CDR3 coding DNA: TGTGCCAGCAGCTCGACTAGCGGGAGGTTCGGTGAGCAGTTCTTC.